The rows below give T cell receptor beta chains drawn from one sample of a study of persistence of HIV-infected CD4 T cells. These TCRs are of unknown antigen specificity. Here immunoSEQ multiplex PCR was the method, and the copy in TCRdb shows in-frame clones only, minus some. Of about 36,000 clones in the sample, approximately 87% were seen once. The sample in question was cultured CD4+ T cells from PBMCs, obtained from a patient who received antiretroviral therapy. These TCRs come from an adult with HIV. The donor label of this sample is uncertain. Each CDR3 is given with its conserved first and last residue. D genes are given only for firm matches. Part of the rows lack a size; the others show once, few, many or a class for expanded clones.

CDR3nt: TGCGCCAGCAGCCTGACAGGGTCAACAGATACGCAGTATTTT; CDR3aa: CASSLTGSTDTQYF; len: 14; abundance: NA; j_gene: TRBJ2-3; v_gene: TRBV5-1; d_gene: TRBD1
CDR3nt: TGTGCCAGCAGTGAAGCGCTACTAGCGGGGGTTGCCTTCCACAATGAGCAGTTCTTC; CDR3aa: CASSEALLAGVAFHNEQFF; len: 19; abundance: NA; j_gene: TRBJ2-1; v_gene: TRBV6-1; d_gene: TRBD2
CDR3nt: TGTGCCAGCAGCTTGTTTGGACGCAATCAGCCCCAGCATTTT; CDR3aa: CASSLFGRNQPQHF; len: 14; abundance: NA; j_gene: TRBJ1-5; v_gene: TRBV5-4; d_gene: NA
CDR3nt: TGTGCCAGCAGTTTAACTGCCCTACAGGATGGGCATGGCTACACCTTC; CDR3aa: CASSLTALQDGHGYTF; len: 16; abundance: NA; j_gene: TRBJ1-2; v_gene: TRBV28; d_gene: NA
CDR3nt: TGTGCCAGCAGCCGTACATCTGGGGACAGCAATAATTCACCCCTCCACTTT; CDR3aa: CASSRTSGDSNNSPLHF; len: 17; abundance: NA; j_gene: TRBJ1-6; v_gene: TRBV4-2; d_gene: TRBD1
CDR3nt: TGTGCCAGCTCACAAACTAGCGGCTCGTTCTACGAGCAGTACTTC; CDR3aa: CASSQTSGSFYEQYF; len: 15; abundance: few; j_gene: TRBJ2-7; v_gene: TRBV18; d_gene: TRBD2
CDR3nt: TGCGCCAGCCACGACAGGGGAAGGGGAGAGAGGCAGTTCTTC; CDR3aa: CASHDRGRGERQFF; len: 14; abundance: NA; j_gene: TRBJ2-1; v_gene: TRBV5-1; d_gene: TRBD1
CDR3nt: TGTGCCAGCAGTTTCTTGGACAGGGTTATGAACACTGAAGCTTTCTTT; CDR3aa: CASSFLDRVMNTEAFF; len: 16; abundance: NA; j_gene: TRBJ1-1; v_gene: TRBV27; d_gene: TRBD1
CDR3nt: TGTGCCAGTAACACCCCGGGACTCAGCTACAATGAGCAGTTCTTC; CDR3aa: CASNTPGLSYNEQFF; len: 15; abundance: NA; j_gene: TRBJ2-1; v_gene: TRBV19; d_gene: NA
CDR3nt: TGCGCCAGCAGCGAACTAGCGGGGGGCGGCACAGATACGCAGTATTTT; CDR3aa: CASSELAGGGTDTQYF; len: 16; abundance: NA; j_gene: TRBJ2-3; v_gene: TRBV5-1; d_gene: TRBD2
CDR3nt: TGCAGCTTCGAGCCGGGACAGGGAAATGAGCAGTTCTTC; CDR3aa: CSFEPGQGNEQFF; len: 13; abundance: NA; j_gene: TRBJ2-1; v_gene: TRBV29-1; d_gene: TRBD1
CDR3nt: TGCGCCAGCAGCCCTCGGGGGGGAGGTACCTACGAGCAGTACTTC; CDR3aa: CASSPRGGGTYEQYF; len: 15; abundance: NA; j_gene: TRBJ2-7; v_gene: TRBV5-1; d_gene: TRBD2
CDR3nt: TGTGCCAGGCGGTCTGAAGGGGTGGAGGAGACCCAGTACTTC; CDR3aa: CARRSEGVEETQYF; len: 14; abundance: NA; j_gene: TRBJ2-5; v_gene: TRBV6-5; d_gene: NA